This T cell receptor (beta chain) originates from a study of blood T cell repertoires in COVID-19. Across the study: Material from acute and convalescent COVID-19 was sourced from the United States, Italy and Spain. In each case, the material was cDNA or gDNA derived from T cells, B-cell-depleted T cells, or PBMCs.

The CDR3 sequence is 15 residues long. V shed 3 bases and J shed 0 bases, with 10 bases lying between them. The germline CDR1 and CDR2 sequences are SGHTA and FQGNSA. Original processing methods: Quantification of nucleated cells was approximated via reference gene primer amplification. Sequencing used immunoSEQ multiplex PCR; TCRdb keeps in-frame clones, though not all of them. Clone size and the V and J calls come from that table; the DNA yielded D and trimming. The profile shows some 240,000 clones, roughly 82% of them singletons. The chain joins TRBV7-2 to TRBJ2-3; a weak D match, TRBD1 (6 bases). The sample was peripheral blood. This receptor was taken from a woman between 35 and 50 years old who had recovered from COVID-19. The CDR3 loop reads CASSFRGSSTDTQYF. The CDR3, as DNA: TGTGCCAGCAGCTTCAGGGGAAGTAGCACAGATACGCAGTATTTT.